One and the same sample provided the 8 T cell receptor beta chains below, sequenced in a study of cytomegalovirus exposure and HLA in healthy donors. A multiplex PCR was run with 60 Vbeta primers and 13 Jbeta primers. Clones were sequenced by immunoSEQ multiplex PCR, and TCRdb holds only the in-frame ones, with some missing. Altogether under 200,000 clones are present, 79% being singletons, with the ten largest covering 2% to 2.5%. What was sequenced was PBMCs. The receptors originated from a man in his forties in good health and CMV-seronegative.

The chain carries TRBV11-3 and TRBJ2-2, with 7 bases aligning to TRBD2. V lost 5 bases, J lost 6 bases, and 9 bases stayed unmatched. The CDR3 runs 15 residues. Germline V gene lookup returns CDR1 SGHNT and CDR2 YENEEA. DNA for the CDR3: TGTGCCAGCAGCCCTCTTGGCGGGAGTGCCGGGGAGCTGTTTTTT. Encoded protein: CASSPLGGSAGELFF.

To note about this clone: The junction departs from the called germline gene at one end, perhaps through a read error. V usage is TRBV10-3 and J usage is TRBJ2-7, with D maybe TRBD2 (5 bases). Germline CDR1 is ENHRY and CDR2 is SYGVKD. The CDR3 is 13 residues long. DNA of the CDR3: TGTGCCAGCAGTCCTCGGGGAACCTACGAGCAGTACTTC. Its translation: CASSPRGTYEQYF.

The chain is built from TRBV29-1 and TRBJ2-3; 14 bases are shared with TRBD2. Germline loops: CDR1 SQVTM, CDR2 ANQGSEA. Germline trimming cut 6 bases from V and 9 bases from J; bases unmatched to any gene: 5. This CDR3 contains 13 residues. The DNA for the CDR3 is TGCAGCGTGGGGACTAGCGGGAGTGTCACGCAGTATTTT. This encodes CSVGTSGSVTQYF.

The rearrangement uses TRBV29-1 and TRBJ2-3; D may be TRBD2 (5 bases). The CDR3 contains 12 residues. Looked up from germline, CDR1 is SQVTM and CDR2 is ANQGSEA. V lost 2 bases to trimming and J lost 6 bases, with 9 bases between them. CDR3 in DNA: TGCAGCGTTGAACATGGCGGGGATACGCAGTATTTT. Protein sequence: CSVEHGGDTQYF.

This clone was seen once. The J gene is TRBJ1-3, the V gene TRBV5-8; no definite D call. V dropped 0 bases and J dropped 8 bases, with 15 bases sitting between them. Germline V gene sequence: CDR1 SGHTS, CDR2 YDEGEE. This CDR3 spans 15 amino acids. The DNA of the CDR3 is TGTGCCAGCAGCTTGGGGGCAAGCTCCGTGCACACCATATATTTT. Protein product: CASSLGASSVHTIYF.

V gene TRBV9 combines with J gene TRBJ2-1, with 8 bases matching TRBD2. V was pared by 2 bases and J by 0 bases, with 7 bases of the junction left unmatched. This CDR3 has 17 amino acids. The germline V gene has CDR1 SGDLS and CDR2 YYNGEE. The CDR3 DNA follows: TGTGCCAGCAGCGTCAGTTCAAGCGGGAGCTCCTACAATGAGCAGTTCTTC. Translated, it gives CASSVSSSGSSYNEQFF. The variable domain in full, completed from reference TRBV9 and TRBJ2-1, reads DSGVTQTPKHLITATGQRVTLRCSPRSGDLSVYWYQQSLDQGLQFLIQYYNGEERAKGNILERFSAQQFPDLHSELNLSSLELGDSALYFCASSVSSSGSSYNEQFFGPGTRLTVL.

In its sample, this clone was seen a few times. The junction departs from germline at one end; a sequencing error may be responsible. Here the CDR3 reads CSSSSTGGRYGYTF. CDR3 coding DNA: TGTTCCAGCAGCTCGACAGGGGGCCGATATGGCTACACCTTC. The chain joins TRBV7-9 to TRBJ1-2; TRBD1 aligns across 10 bases. The CDR3 is made up of 14 amino acids. Germline CDR1 is SEHNR and CDR2 is FQNEAQ (reference sequence).

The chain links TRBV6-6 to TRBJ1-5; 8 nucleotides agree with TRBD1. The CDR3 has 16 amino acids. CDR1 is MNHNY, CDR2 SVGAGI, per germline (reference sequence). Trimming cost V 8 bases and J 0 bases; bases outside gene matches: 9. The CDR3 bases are TGTGCCAGCGACAGGGGCAGGGCCCGTAGCAATCAGCCCCAGCATTTT. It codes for CASDRGRARSNQPQHF.